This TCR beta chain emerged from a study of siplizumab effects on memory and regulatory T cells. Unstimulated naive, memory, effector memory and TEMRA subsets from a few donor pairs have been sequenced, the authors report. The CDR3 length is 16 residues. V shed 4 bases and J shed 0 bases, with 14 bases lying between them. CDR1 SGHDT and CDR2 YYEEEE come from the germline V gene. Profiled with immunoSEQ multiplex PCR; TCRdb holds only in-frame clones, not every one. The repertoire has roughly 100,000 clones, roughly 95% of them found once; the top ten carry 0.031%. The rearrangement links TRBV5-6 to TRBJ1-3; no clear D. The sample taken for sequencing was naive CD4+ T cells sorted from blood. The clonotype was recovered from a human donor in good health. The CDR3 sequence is CASSPGWSRSGNTIYF. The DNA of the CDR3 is TGTGCCAGCAGCCCGGGGTGGAGCCGCTCTGGAAACACCATATATTTT.